The 11 T cell receptor beta chains reported below all come from one sample, sequenced in a study of cytomegalovirus exposure and HLA in healthy donors. The study ran its PCR with 60 Vbeta and 13 Jbeta primers. Generated by immunoSEQ multiplex PCR, the TCRdb table keeps only in-frame clones and is missing some. The sample carries roughly 150,000 clones, under 85% recorded once. Source material: PBMCs. These receptor sequences come from a woman between 18 and 29 years old in good health and CMV-seropositive.

The chain links TRBV7-9 to TRBJ2-7, with 7 bases matching TRBD1. The germline gives CDR1 SEHNR, CDR2 FQNEAQ (reference sequence). The CDR3 spans 15 residues. Trimming at V came to 3 bases and at J to 3 bases, leaving 8 bases not matched to a gene. The CDR3 DNA reads as TGTGCCAGCAGCTTTATCGAGACAGGGATCTACGAGCAGTACTTC. This translates into CASSFIETGIYEQYF.

The chain links TRBV9 to TRBJ1-2, with unresolved D. V lost 2 bases and J lost 4, with 6 bases in between. The CDR3 runs 12 residues. Per the germline V gene, CDR1 is SGDLS and CDR2 is YYNGEE. The CDR3 DNA sequence: TGTGCCAGCAGCGTCAACAGCTATGGCTACACCTTC. Encoded protein: CASSVNSYGYTF.

This clone was counted once. V and J are TRBV30 and TRBJ2-5; 7 bases line up with TRBD2. The V gene end was trimmed by 2 bases and the J gene end by 4 bases; junction bases not matched to a gene: 7. CDR3 size: 14 residues. CDR1 is GTSNPN and CDR2 is SVGIG in the germline V gene (reference sequence). The CDR3 region is CAWSTSGVGETQYF. The CDR3 DNA reads TGTGCCTGGAGTACCAGCGGGGTGGGAGAGACCCAGTACTTC. Using reference TRBV30 and TRBJ2-5 for the parts outside the CDR3, the full variable domain is SQTIHQWPATLVQPVGSPLSLECTVEGTSNPNLYWYRQAAGRGLQLLFYSVGIGQISSEVPQNLSASRPQDRQFILSSKKLLLSDSGFYLCAWSTSGVGETQYFGPGTRLLVL.

V usage is TRBV27 and J usage is TRBJ1-5, with D possibly being TRBD1 (5 bases). Looked up from germline, CDR1 is MNHEY and CDR2 is SMNVEV (reference sequence). The CDR3 loop spans 15 amino acids. V gave up 4 bases and J gave up 0 bases, with 10 bases separating them. CDR3: CASSYTGLSNQPQHF. The CDR3 nucleotides are TGTGCCAGCAGTTACACGGGACTTAGCAATCAGCCCCAGCATTTT.

The chain carries TRBV5-5 and TRBJ2-2; possible D gene TRBD2, 5 bases. The CDR3 contains 17 residues. Germline CDR1 and CDR2: SGHKS and YYEKEE (reference sequence). Trimming removed 1 base at V and 1 base at J, with 14 bases between. DNA for the CDR3: TGTGCCAGCAGCTTGTGGCTAGCCCAAAGGAACACCGGGGAGCTGTTTTTT. Amino acids: CASSLWLAQRNTGELFF.

The chain has TRBV9 and TRBJ1-6; D is unresolved. Germline V gives CDR1 SGDLS, CDR2 YYNGEE. This CDR3 is 15 amino acids long. Trimming took 3 bases from V and 7 from J, leaving 14 bases between them. CDR3 DNA sequence: TGTGCCAGCAGCGGTCGTGGAGGGAACAATTCACCCCTCCACTTT. Its protein is CASSGRGGNNSPLHF.

J is TRBJ1-1 and V is TRBV9; 8 nucleotides align to TRBD1. V lost 6 bases to trimming and J lost 5 bases; unmatched junction nucleotides: 9. The length of the CDR3 is 14 residues. From germline, CDR1 is SGDLS and CDR2 YYNGEE. As DNA, the CDR3 is TGTGCCAGCAACCCGTCAGGGGGCGTGACTGAAGCTTTCTTT. It yields the protein CASNPSGGVTEAFF. Filled out from reference TRBV9 and TRBJ1-1, the complete variable domain reads DSGVTQTPKHLITATGQRVTLRCSPRSGDLSVYWYQQSLDQGLQFLIQYYNGEERAKGNILERFSAQQFPDLHSELNLSSLELGDSALYFCASNPSGGVTEAFFGQGTRLTVV.

To note about this clone: Other DNA sequences of this sample code for an identical CDR3. CDR3 amino acids: CASSVGGAGELFF. CDR3 DNA sequence: TGTGCCAGCAGCGTTGGGGGGGCAGGGGAGCTGTTTTTT. The rearrangement links TRBV9 to TRBJ2-2; maybe TRBD2 (7 bases). Trimming stripped 2 bases from V and 8 bases from J, with 10 bases between. This CDR3 spans 13 amino acids. Germline CDR1 reads SGDLS; CDR2 reads YYNGEE.

The chain is built from TRBV19 and TRBJ1-5; D remains ambiguous. Germline CDR1 reads LNHDA; CDR2 reads SQIVND (reference sequence). V lost 4 bases and J lost 7, with 11 bases in between. The CDR3 is made up of 13 amino acids. CDR3 DNA sequence: TGTGCCAGTAGTACCGAAATTCGGCAGCCCCAGCATTTT. It translates to CASSTEIRQPQHF.

V is TRBV19 and J is TRBJ1-2; the D is unclear. This CDR3 is 14 amino acids long. Germline V lookup: CDR1 LNHDA, CDR2 SQIVND (reference sequence). Trimming shortened V by 5 bases and J by 3 bases, and 13 bases separated the two germline ends. The CDR3 here is CASSSPRGDYGYTF. In DNA, the CDR3 is TGTGCCAGTAGTTCCCCACGAGGAGACTATGGCTACACCTTC.

The rearrangement joins TRBV5-4 to TRBJ1-2, with 8 bases matching TRBD1. Germline assignment: CDR1 SGHNT and CDR2 YYREEE (reference sequence). This CDR3 is 13 amino acids long. The J segment lost 7 bases and the V segment lost 1 base, leaving 3 bases of the junction unmatched. CDR3 nucleotide sequence: TGTGCCAGCAGCTTGCAGGGGGCGCGTGGCTACACCTTC. Protein product: CASSLQGARGYTF.